This T cell receptor beta chain came from a study of CD8+ T cells in alopecia areata. Study findings and constraints: Administration of tofacitinib significantly diminished scalp clonality and expanded CD8+ clones within the top 100.

Treatment in this sample: oral pan-JAK inhibitor, 5-10 mg twice daily. PBMC-derived CD4+ and CD8+ T cells were sorted. On this clone: Antigen specificity is unknown.

Reverse transcribed after extraction, RNA yielded cDNA as the sequencing template. Clones were read by immunoSEQ multiplex PCR, and TCRdb kept only the in-frame ones, dropping some. The sample has 150,000 to 200,000 clones, around 71% seen once; the top ten hold 0.91%. CDR1 and CDR2 (germline): GTSNPN, SVGIG (reference sequence). Trimming pared 2 bases from V and 6 bases from J, leaving 23 bases between. The CDR3 length is 16 residues. V gene TRBV30 combines with J gene TRBJ2-7; D gene unclear. The receptor's source is a human donor with alopecia areata. The material was CD4+ T cells sorted from blood, obtained at week 4, from a patient treated with tofacitinib. CDR3 region: CAWSPIGPARIAEQYF. The CDR3, as DNA: TGTGCCTGGAGTCCCATCGGCCCCGCTAGGATTGCCGAGCAGTACTTC.